These 23 T cell receptor beta chains were all obtained from the same sample, sequenced in a study of blood T cell repertoires in COVID-19. Using immunoSEQ multiplex PCR, the repertoire was profiled, and TCRdb retains in-frame clones only, with some absent. The sample holds nearly 100,000 clones, about 80% seen once. Sequencing was done on a sample of peripheral blood. These receptors were collected from a man between 65 and 85 years old with acute or convalescent COVID-19.

V is TRBV15 and J is TRBJ2-1; 7 bases agree with TRBD2. Germline trimming cut 3 bases from V and 7 bases from J; bases unmatched to any gene: 6. This CDR3 spans 14 amino acids. Germline V gene data show CDR1 as LNHNV and CDR2 as YYDKDF (reference sequence). The CDR3 spells CATSRGGRSNEQFF. CDR3 DNA sequence: TGTGCCACCAGCAGGGGCGGGAGAAGTAATGAGCAGTTCTTC. The full variable domain, rest sourced from reference TRBV15 and TRBJ2-1, is DAMVIQNPRYQVTQFGKPVTLSCSQTLNHNVMYWYQQKSSQAPKLLFHYYDKDFNNEADTPDNFQSRRPNTSFCFLDIRSPGLGDTAMYLCATSRGGRSNEQFFGPGTRLTVL.

V and J are TRBV18 and TRBJ1-2, with 8 bases that match TRBD1. Per germline, CDR1 KGHSH and CDR2 LQKENI. The J segment lost 8 bases and the V segment lost 3 bases, leaving 5 bases of the junction unmatched. The CDR3 is 13 residues long. CDR3 sequence reads: CASSPGQGGGYTF. CDR3 in DNA: TGTGCCAGCTCACCCGGACAGGGTGGAGGCTACACCTTC.

V usage is TRBV20-1 and J usage is TRBJ2-7; D may be TRBD1 (7 bases). Germline V gene data show CDR1 as DFQATT and CDR2 as SNEGSKA (reference sequence). V was shortened by 3 bases and J by 3 bases, with 15 bases between the two germline ends. The CDR3 has 14 amino acids. Here the CDR3 reads CSASRIRGDYEQYF. CDR3 DNA: TGCAGTGCTAGTCGGATCAGGGGGGACTACGAGCAGTACTTC.

This CDR3 is CASSPPGTSTGNTIYF. Here the CDR3 DNA reads TGTGCCAGCTCACCACCGGGGACTTCTACTGGAAACACCATATATTTT. The chain uses TRBV18 and TRBJ1-3, with D possibly matching TRBD1 (5 bases). CDR3 length: 16 residues. The germline gives CDR1 KGHSH, CDR2 LQKENI. Trimming cost V 0 bases and J 2 bases, with 11 bases left between them.

V is TRBV5-1 and J is TRBJ2-7; D ambiguous. Germline loops: CDR1 SGHRS, CDR2 YFSETQ. The CDR3 is made up of 14 amino acids. With 2 bases removed from V and 6 bases from J, the gap between germline ends came to 15 bases. In nucleotides, the CDR3 is TGCGCCAGCAGCTTTGTGGTGAATGCCGGCGAGCAGTACTTC. Its protein product is CASSFVVNAGEQYF.

This chain joins TRBV6-5 and TRBJ2-7; D not resolved. V gave up 0 bases and J gave up 5 bases, with 11 bases separating them. The CDR3 has 14 residues. Germline V gene data show CDR1 as MNHEY and CDR2 as SVGAGI. In nucleotides, the CDR3 is TGTGCCAGCAGTTACTCGAGGCTAGTAGACGAGCAGTACTTC. Residues: CASSYSRLVDEQYF.

J is TRBJ2-2 and V is TRBV18; a possible D gene is TRBD1 (5 bases). The CDR3 loop spans 16 amino acids. The V gene lost 4 bases and the J gene lost 1 base, with 13 bases spanning the gap. Germline V CDR1 and CDR2: KGHSH, LQKENI. CDR3 DNA: TGTGCCAGCTCACGCAGCATGGGGCAGAACACCGGGGAGCTGTTTTTT. Its translation is CASSRSMGQNTGELFF.

The rearrangement joins TRBV9 to TRBJ2-1; TRBD2 matches 13 bases. CDR3 length: 14 residues. Unmatched junction bases numbered 3, after V lost 2 bases and J lost 10 bases. CDR1 is SGDLS, CDR2 YYNGEE, per germline. CDR3 sequence reads: CASSVGLAGDEQFF. CDR3 DNA: TGTGCCAGCAGCGTCGGACTAGCGGGAGACGAGCAGTTCTTC.

The chain employs TRBV6-5 and TRBJ1-2; the D is unclear. V lost 6 bases and J lost 4, with 9 bases in between. From germline, CDR1 is MNHEY and CDR2 SVGAGI. The CDR3 contains 12 residues. The CDR3 sequence: CASRTTTYGYTF. The CDR3 region has the DNA TGTGCCAGCAGGACTACAACCTATGGCTACACCTTC.

J is TRBJ2-6 and V is TRBV6-5, with TRBD1 as a possible D gene (5 bases). The germline CDR1 and CDR2 sequences are MNHEY and SVGAGI. The V end lost 7 bases, the J end lost 4 bases, and 8 bases lay between the germline ends. The CDR3 extends over 13 amino acids. The CDR3 sequence: CASKGAGANVLTF. CDR3 coding DNA: TGTGCCAGCAAAGGGGCGGGGGCCAACGTCCTGACTTTC.

This clone was seen only once. This chain connects TRBV25-1 to TRBJ2-7; 9 positions match TRBD1. Germline lookup yields CDR1 MGHDK and CDR2 SYGVNS. The CDR3 is made up of 14 amino acids. Trimming cost V 6 bases and J 2 bases; bases outside gene matches: 5. CDR3 sequence reads: CASRGQGQTYEQYF. The CDR3 nucleotides are TGTGCCAGCAGGGGACAGGGACAAACCTACGAGCAGTACTTC.

This rearrangement joins TRBV19 to TRBJ1-5; D perhaps matches TRBD1 (5 bases). The germline CDR1 and CDR2 sequences are LNHDA and SQIVND (reference sequence). This CDR3 has 15 amino acids. Trimming removed 2 bases from V and 0 bases from J, with 8 bases in between. This CDR3 is CASSITGYSNQPQHF. CDR3 in DNA: TGTGCCAGTAGTATAACAGGATATAGCAATCAGCCCCAGCATTTT.

V is TRBV6-5 and J is TRBJ1-4; maybe TRBD1 (5 bases). V was trimmed by 8 bases and J by 6 bases, leaving 13 bases between them. This CDR3 is built from 13 residues. Germline V CDR1 and CDR2: MNHEY, SVGAGI. CDR3 nucleotides: TGTGCCAGCGGACACCGGGCGGATGAAAAACTGTTTTTT. Protein product: CASGHRADEKLFF.

This clone was observed once. The chain employs TRBV10-1 and TRBJ2-1, with 13 bases lining up with TRBD2. V was pared by 8 bases and J by 5 bases, with 0 bases of the junction left unmatched. Germline CDR1 is WNHNN and CDR2 is SYGVQD (reference sequence). The CDR3 length is 13 residues. This CDR3 reads CASGTSGNNEQFF. CDR3 bases: TGCGCCAGCGGGACTAGCGGGAACAATGAGCAGTTCTTC.

The DNA of the CDR3 is TGTGCCAGCAGCTTGGCGACAGTTCGGAACACCATATATTTT. It encodes CASSLATVRNTIYF. V usage is TRBV5-6 and J usage is TRBJ1-3; TRBD1 might be the D (5 bases). Trimming cost V 0 bases and J 7 bases, with 11 bases left between them. The CDR3 has 14 residues. Germline CDR1 reads SGHDT; CDR2 reads YYEEEE.

The J gene is TRBJ1-1, the V gene TRBV6-2 or TRBV6-3; weak D call: TRBD1 (5 bases). CDR1 and CDR2 from the germline V gene are MNHEY and SVGEGT. The CDR3 loop spans 15 amino acids. Trimming took 0 bases from V and 1 from J, leaving 9 bases between them. Here the CDR3 reads CASSYSVGGNTEAFF. The CDR3, as DNA: TGTGCCAGCAGTTACTCGGTCGGGGGGAACACTGAAGCTTTCTTT.

This clone was counted many times. V usage is TRBV6-5 and J usage is TRBJ2-1, with TRBD2 identical over 12 bases. Germline loops: CDR1 MNHEY, CDR2 SVGAGI. J gave up 9 bases and V 6 bases, and 9 bases lay outside the gene matches. This CDR3 is built from 15 residues. CDR3 DNA: TGTGCCAGCAGGAGGACTAGCGGGACTGCGGGTGAGCAGTTCTTC. It codes for CASRRTSGTAGEQFF.

The chain recombines TRBV2 with TRBJ1-2; D not resolved. Trimming cost V 4 bases and J 6 bases, with 15 bases left between them. The CDR3 totals 14 residues. From germline, CDR1 is SNHLY and CDR2 FYNNEI. The CDR3 loop reads CASSGLTESNGYTF. In DNA, the CDR3 is TGTGCCAGCAGTGGCCTCACGGAGTCGAATGGCTACACCTTC.

The chain uses TRBV10-2 and TRBJ1-4; tentative D call: TRBD1 (6 bases). Germline V gene lookup returns CDR1 WSHSY and CDR2 SAAADI. Trimming stripped 4 bases from V and 0 bases from J, with 9 bases between. There are 15 residues in the CDR3. The DNA of the CDR3 is TGCGCCAGCAGTGGGGAGGGGGCAACTAATGAAAAACTGTTTTTT. This translates into CASSGEGATNEKLFF.

This clone showed up just once. The rearrangement links TRBV14 to TRBJ2-2; 10 bases line up with TRBD1. CDR3 size: 15 residues. V trimming: 5 bases; J trimming: 4 bases; junction bases outside the gene matches: 4. The V gene's germline CDR1 is SGHDN and CDR2 FVKESK. CDR3 protein: CASSRDRGSTGELFF. Here the CDR3 DNA reads TGTGCCAGCAGCAGGGACAGGGGAAGCACCGGGGAGCTGTTTTTT. The whole variable domain, filled in from reference TRBV14 and TRBJ2-2, reads EAGVTQFPSHSVIEKGQTVTLRCDPISGHDNLYWYRRVMGKEIKFLLHFVKESKQDESGMPNNRFLAERTGGTYSTLKVQPAELEDSGVYFCASSRDRGSTGELFFGEGSRLTVL.

The chain couples TRBV6-5 to TRBJ2-7; the match to TRBD1 covers 9 bases. Germline V gives CDR1 MNHEY, CDR2 SVGAGI. The junction had 1 base not matched to a gene; V was cut back by 5 bases and J by 5 bases. The CDR3 is made up of 12 amino acids. The CDR3 coding sequence is TGTGCCAGCAGTAGGGACAGGGACGAGCAGTACTTC. Translated, it gives CASSRDRDEQYF.

This sequence joins TRBV15 and TRBJ1-1, with 7 bases matching TRBD1. Unmatched junction bases numbered 3, after V lost 1 base and J lost 1 base. There are 15 residues in the CDR3. CDR1 is LNHNV, CDR2 YYDKDF, per germline (reference sequence). The DNA of the CDR3 is TGTGCCACCAGCAGAGGGGGACAGCAGAACACTGAAGCTTTCTTT. This encodes CATSRGGQQNTEAFF.

The chain recombines TRBV7-9 with TRBJ1-2; 7 bases are shared with TRBD1. This CDR3 spans 19 amino acids. The junction had 19 bases not matched to a gene; V was cut back by 6 bases and J by 0 bases. Germline CDR1 is SEHNR and CDR2 is FQNEAQ (reference sequence). The CDR3 nucleotides are TGTGCCAGCAGGGGGGTTACAGGGGAGGTTTCAATAGCTAACTATGGCTACACCTTC. Translation gives CASRGVTGEVSIANYGYTF.